The sample holds many counts of the clone carrying this TCR beta chain. What it binds is unknown. This sample was included in a study of breast tumors, draining lymph nodes, adjacent tissues. General observations from the study: That most tumor T cells come from lymph nodes remained unproven. Tumor repertoires ranked between lymph nodes and nontumor tissue in diversity, with V and J gene preferences.

TCRdb re-called the multiplex PCR reads with MiXCR, one entry per CDR3 protein. Among under 150,000 distinct CDR3 sequences listed, about 20% were seen once. Axillary draining lymph nodes of breast cancer patients supplied the node samples. Trimming took 3 bases from V and 4 from J, leaving 11 bases between them. The germline V gene encodes CDR1 DFQATT and CDR2 SNEGSKA (reference sequence). There are 13 residues in the CDR3. This TCR came from a female donor with breast cancer. Some clones in this sample may be carry-over from other donors' samples. Source material: axillary lymph node tissue. The chain employs TRBV20-1 and TRBJ2-3, with D possibly being TRBD1 or TRBD2 (5 bases each). CDR3 DNA sequence: TGCAGTGCTAGCCCCGGGGCCCCAGATACGCAGTATTTT. Residues: CSASPGAPDTQYF.